This TCR beta chain derives from a study of beta chain features in type 1 diabetes. All of the isolated RNA was reverse transcribed, so expressed TCRB transcripts were sequenced. Sequenced by immunoSEQ multiplex PCR; TCRdb stores in-frame clones only, minus some. The table shows some 410,000 clones, with roughly 11% occurring only once. This CDR3 is built from 13 residues. Germline CDR1 is SGHRS and CDR2 is YFSETQ. The V end lost 3 bases, the J end lost 4 bases, and 9 bases lay between the germline ends. Blood was drawn once from each donor into heparinised tubes. The draws averaged roughly 120 mL. The sample comprised naive CD4+ T cells from blood. This receptor was obtained from a woman in her late teens or twenties in good health. The chain couples TRBV5-1 to TRBJ2-3; D call uncertain. CDR3 nucleotide sequence: TGCGCCAGCAGCTCGGTTCTATCAGATACGCAGTATTTT. Protein sequence: CASSSVLSDTQYF.